The 13 T cell receptor beta chains below were found in one sample sequenced in a study of blood T cell repertoires in COVID-19. Assay used: immunoSEQ multiplex PCR; TCRdb lists only in-frame clones, some missing. The table shows some 380,000 clones, with about four fifths occurring only once. Sequenced material: peripheral blood. These receptors were taken from a human donor with acute or convalescent COVID-19. The donor label of this sample is uncertain.

CDR3 sequence (DNA): TGCGCCAGCAGCGCCAAGACAGGGGGCGAAGCTTTCTTT. Residues: CASSAKTGGEAFF. J is TRBJ1-1 and V is TRBV5-1, with 10 bases fitting TRBD1. Trimming took 4 bases from V and 8 from J; bases not matched to a gene: 5. The CDR3 length is 13 residues. From germline, CDR1 is SGHRS and CDR2 YFSETQ.

The chain couples TRBV9 to TRBJ2-1, with 7 bases fitting TRBD1. V lost 0 bases, J lost 4 bases, and 4 bases stayed unmatched. CDR3 size: 15 residues. The V gene's germline CDR1 is SGDLS and CDR2 YYNGEE. CDR3 DNA sequence: TGTGCCAGCAGCGTAGAGGGCAGGGGGTACAATGAGCAGTTCTTC. Translated, it gives CASSVEGRGYNEQFF. The variable domain in full, with the rest retrieved from reference TRBV9 and TRBJ2-1, is DSGVTQTPKHLITATGQRVTLRCSPRSGDLSVYWYQQSLDQGLQFLIQYYNGEERAKGNILERFSAQQFPDLHSELNLSSLELGDSALYFCASSVEGRGYNEQFFGPGTRLTVL.

This sequence joins TRBV6-6 and TRBJ2-3; D perhaps matches TRBD2 (6 bases). Germline-derived CDR1 and CDR2 are MNHNY and SVGAGI (reference sequence). Trimming shortened V by 2 bases and J by 5 bases, and 8 bases separated the two germline ends. The CDR3 loop spans 13 amino acids. CDR3 in amino acids: CASSYVGGDTQYF. DNA for the CDR3: TGTGCCAGCAGTTACGTCGGGGGAGATACGCAGTATTTT.

The chain uses TRBV5-1 and TRBJ1-2; 8 bases map to TRBD1. Trimming removed 3 bases from V and 4 bases from J; junction bases left unmatched: 8. The V gene's germline CDR1 is SGHRS and CDR2 YFSETQ. The length of the CDR3 is 15 residues. Written as DNA, the CDR3 is TGCGCCAGCAGCTGGACCGGGACAGGAGTCTATGGCTACACCTTC. As protein: CASSWTGTGVYGYTF. Complete variable domain (other parts from reference TRBV5-1 and TRBJ1-2): KAGVTQTPRYLIKTRGQQVTLSCSPISGHRSVSWYQQTPGQGLQFLFEYFSETQRNKGNFPGRFSGRQFSNSRSEMNVSTLELGDSALYLCASSWTGTGVYGYTFGSGTRLTVV.

The V and J genes are TRBV7-2 and TRBJ1-2; D is uncertain. CDR1 is SGHTA and CDR2 is FQGNSA in the germline V gene. There are 17 residues in the CDR3. The ends were cut back, 3 bases at V and 4 bases at J, with 21 bases in the middle. CDR3 protein: CASSLGSRRMEIYGYTF. CDR3 DNA: TGTGCCAGCAGCTTGGGTTCGCGGAGGATGGAGATCTATGGCTACACCTTC.

This sequence joins TRBV5-1 and TRBJ1-6, with D perhaps matching TRBD1 (6 bases). The CDR3 sequence is 15 residues long. The germline gives CDR1 SGHRS, CDR2 YFSETQ. Trimming stripped 0 bases from V and 4 bases from J, with 8 bases between. CDR3 nucleotide sequence: TGCGCCAGCAGCTTGGCAGGGGTTTATAATTCACCCCTCCACTTT. It codes for CASSLAGVYNSPLHF. Supplemented by reference TRBV5-1 and TRBJ1-6, the full variable domain reads KAGVTQTPRYLIKTRGQQVTLSCSPISGHRSVSWYQQTPGQGLQFLFEYFSETQRNKGNFPGRFSGRQFSNSRSEMNVSTLELGDSALYLCASSLAGVYNSPLHFGNGTRLTVT.

The table lists this clone with a count of one. The chain combines TRBV6-5 with TRBJ2-1; TRBD1 matches at 10 bases. Germline CDR1 is MNHEY and CDR2 is SVGAGI. J gave up 5 bases and V 7 bases, and 5 bases lay outside the gene matches. The CDR3 length is 14 residues. CDR3 bases: TGTGCCAGCAAACGGGACAGGGGCGACAATGAGCAGTTCTTC. Its translation: CASKRDRGDNEQFF.

This chain links TRBV2 with TRBJ1-3; D gene unclear. The germline V gene encodes CDR1 SNHLY and CDR2 FYNNEI. The CDR3 has 12 amino acids. The V gene lost 5 bases and the J gene lost 7 bases, with 9 bases spanning the gap. The CDR3 sequence: CASSNTGNTIYF. Here the CDR3 DNA reads TGTGCCAGCAGTAATACGGGGAACACCATATATTTT.

This rearrangement joins TRBV12-2 to TRBJ1-2; the table's TRBD1 call for D was not verified on the DNA. TRBV12-2 is a listed pseudogene. The CDR3 has 14 amino acids. The CDR3 is CASRQGSLDGWCTF. The CDR3 bases are TGTGCAAGTCGGCAGGGCAGCCTAGACGGGTGGTGCACCTTC.

This chain joins TRBV2 and TRBJ1-5; 7 positions agree with TRBD1. The V and J ends lost 6 bases and 6 bases, in that order; junction bases with no gene match: 11. The CDR3 extends over 15 amino acids. Per the germline V gene, CDR1 is SNHLY and CDR2 is FYNNEI. The DNA of the CDR3 is TGTGCCAGCAGGGGGGGACAGCCGGGGAGTCAGCCCCAGCATTTT. Its protein product is CASRGGQPGSQPQHF.

Only a few counts were recorded for this clone. The CDR3 region is CSVGTRNTEAFF. CDR3 nucleotide sequence: TGCAGCGTTGGGACACGGAACACTGAAGCTTTCTTT. The chain has TRBV29-1 and TRBJ1-1, with a possible D match to TRBD1 (5 bases). The germline V gene has CDR1 SQVTM and CDR2 ANQGSEA. V was clipped by 4 bases and J by 1 base, with 7 bases between them. There are 12 residues in the CDR3.

The gene calls are TRBV6-5 and TRBJ1-1, with 7 nucleotides matching TRBD1. Germline CDR1 reads MNHEY; CDR2 reads SVGAGI. The CDR3 consists of 15 residues. Losses at the gene ends were 6 bases for V and 3 bases for J; bases not matched to a gene: 10. DNA for the CDR3: TGTGCCAGCAGCCGAAGCCCCAGGGGGGACACTGAAGCTTTCTTT. Amino acids: CASSRSPRGDTEAFF.

This clone appeared once. The rearrangement joins TRBV3-1 (or the pseudogene TRBV3-2) to TRBJ1-4; 7 bases align to TRBD1. The germline CDR1 and CDR2 sequences are LGHDT and YNNKEL (reference sequence). With 5 bases clipped from V and 0 bases from J, the junction kept 3 bases outside the gene matches. The CDR3 is made up of 15 amino acids. The CDR3 is CASSDRVATNEKLFF. CDR3 DNA sequence: TGTGCCAGCAGCGACAGGGTGGCAACTAATGAAAAACTGTTTTTT.